What follows are 4 T cell receptor beta chains derived from one specimen sequenced in a study of graft-versus-host responses after intestinal transplantation. TCRdb keeps only in-frame clones here, not all; method: immunoSEQ multiplex PCR. Of 95,000 to 110,000 clones detected, about 90% appear once; the ten largest clones hold approximately 0.88%. Their antigens are not known. The sequenced sample was unstimulated CD4+ T cells sorted from spleen or lymph node cells, obtained before intestinal transplant. The source of these receptors is a human donor who received an intestinal transplant.

The chain carries TRBV6-6 and TRBJ1-4; TRBD1 agrees at 10 bases. The germline gives CDR1 MNHNY, CDR2 SVGAGI (reference sequence). V shed 0 bases and J 7 bases; nucleotides not matched to a gene: 2. The CDR3 is 15 residues long. CDR3 nucleotides: TGTGCCAGCAGTTACTCGACAGGGGGCAGTGAAAAACTGTTTTTT. This translates into CASSYSTGGSEKLFF.

The rearrangement links TRBV19 to TRBJ1-5; 10 bases are a match to TRBD1. From germline, CDR1 is LNHDA and CDR2 SQIVND (reference sequence). V gave up 1 base and J gave up 7 bases; unmatched junction bases: 4. The CDR3 is made up of 15 amino acids. The CDR3 sequence is CASSIGTGGGQPQHF. CDR3 DNA sequence: TGTGCCAGTAGTATAGGGACAGGGGGAGGCCAGCCCCAGCATTTT.

V gene TRBV7-2 combines with J gene TRBJ2-1, with TRBD2 matching over 8 bases. J gave up 10 bases and V 5 bases, and 16 bases lay outside the gene matches. CDR1 and CDR2 (germline): SGHTA, FQGNSA. This CDR3 is 16 amino acids long. The CDR3 is CASSPIAGPLLGEQFF. CDR3 DNA sequence: TGTGCCAGCAGCCCCATAGCGGGACCCCTCCTGGGCGAGCAGTTCTTC.

V and J are TRBV11-2 and TRBJ1-5, with D uncertain. V lost 1 base to trimming and J lost 0 bases, with 4 bases between them. Germline assignment: CDR1 SGHAT and CDR2 FQNNGV. This CDR3 contains 14 residues. In DNA, the CDR3 is TGTGCCAGCAGCTTAGGACTTAGCAATCAGCCCCAGCATTTT. Translating it yields CASSLGLSNQPQHF.